These T cell receptor beta chains were read from a single sample in a study of T cell changes during pregnancy in multiple sclerosis. Assay used: immunoSEQ multiplex PCR; TCRdb lists only in-frame clones, some missing. The repertoire holds around 57,000 clones, with approximately 91% as singletons. Here the sequenced sample was peripheral blood, taken in the second trimester of pregnancy. These receptors all come from a female donor with multiple sclerosis, enrolled in a pregnancy study. Both conserved end residues are trimmed from each CDR3. Each record gives: V gene, J gene, D gene, CDR3 length, CDR3 protein. A D gene is named only where the DNA matches it firmly.

>TRBV2|TRBJ2-5|TRBD1|13
ASSGSTGVGETQY
>TRBV16|TRBJ1-6|TRBD1|18
ASSQSEGQTTDSLGSPLH
>TRBV28|TRBJ1-1|.|15
ASSAQRGGWGRSEAF
>TRBV7-9|TRBJ2-1|TRBD2|14
ASRANWWRGNNEQF
>TRBV5-1|TRBJ1-1|.|15
ASMKDIYPLGNTEAF
>TRBV11-2|TRBJ1-1|.|11
ASSQREDTEAF
>TRBV7-2|TRBJ2-7|TRBD2|14
ASSRGLAGDSYEQY
>TRBV29-1|TRBJ2-1|.|11
SVSRDTGDEQF
>TRBV5-4|TRBJ2-3|TRBD2|13
ASSLKRGDKDTQY
>TRBV6-1|TRBJ2-5|TRBD2|13
ASSGPLAAQETQY
>TRBV6-6|TRBJ1-1|.|11
ASSYSRDTEAF
>TRBV5-5|TRBJ2-3|.|13
ASSLRQIRTDTQY
>TRBV19|TRBJ1-2|.|11
ASGSWGAYGYT
>TRBV25-1|TRBJ2-3|.|12
ASSDPSSTDTQY
>TRBV28|TRBJ2-2|TRBD2|19
ASSLGPPSASGGAKTGELF
>TRBV5-4|TRBJ1-1|.|10
ASTSGHTEAF
>TRBV5-1|TRBJ2-2|.|13
ASSSPQGRAGELF
>TRBV4-3|TRBJ2-1|TRBD2|13
ASTRLAGGYNEQF
>TRBV27|TRBJ2-3|TRBD1|15
ASSLWRGQGVSDTQY
>TRBV19|TRBJ1-2|.|10
ASTDRTRGYT
>TRBV6-5|TRBJ1-1|TRBD1|14
ASSYLQGGSGTEAF
>TRBV5-4|TRBJ1-4|TRBD1|12
ASSSGQGREKLF
>TRBV5-4|TRBJ2-7|.|11
ASSGGPDREQY
>TRBV4-3|TRBJ1-2|.|13
ASSPGWGPGYGYT
>TRBV7-6|TRBJ2-5|TRBD1|13
ASRYAGQGLETQY
>TRBV29-1|TRBJ1-2|TRBD1|10
SVNRQGNGYT
>TRBV2|TRBJ1-1|.|13
ASRYNRVQGTEAF
>TRBV5-1|TRBJ1-2|TRBD1|12
ASSEGQGTGGYT
>TRBV5-1|TRBJ1-5|.|13
ASSAAPGGNQPQH
>TRBV19|TRBJ1-1|.|13
ASSMRWHLNTEAF
>TRBV7-2|TRBJ1-2|TRBD1|12
ASSFRGPGYGYT
>TRBV28|TRBJ1-2|.|14
ASRTPGEGDSYGYT
>TRBV19|TRBJ1-3|.|14
ASTHPGWVSGNTIY
>TRBV19|TRBJ1-4|.|15
ASSPRSGRASNEKLF
>TRBV10-3|TRBJ1-1|.|15
AIRNKPWGQGYTEAF
>TRBV29-1|TRBJ1-5|.|12
SVSSGMANQPQH
>TRBV18|TRBJ1-1|.|13
ASSTGQGKITEAF
>TRBV2|TRBJ1-1|TRBD1|14
ASSRYKTGGTTEAF
>TRBV6-5|TRBJ1-5|.|11
ASRPQGLGPQH
>TRBV10-3|TRBJ2-3|.|13
AISEVLNSVDTQY
>TRBV4-3|TRBJ1-3|.|13
ASSHLGPSGNTIY
>TRBV5-1|TRBJ1-2|TRBD1|11
ASSPGGNYGYT
>TRBV7-2|TRBJ2-7|.|15
ASSLGLWGRTPYEQY